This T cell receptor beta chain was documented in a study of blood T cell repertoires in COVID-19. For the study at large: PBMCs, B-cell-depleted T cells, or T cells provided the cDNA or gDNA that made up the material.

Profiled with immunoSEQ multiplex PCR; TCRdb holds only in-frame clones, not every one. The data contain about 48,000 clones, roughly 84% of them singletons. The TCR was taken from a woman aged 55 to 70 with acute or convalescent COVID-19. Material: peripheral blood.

Here the CDR3 DNA reads TGTGCCAGCTCCGTGGGGGCGGGTGAATCACCCCTCCACTTT. Protein sequence: CASSVGAGESPLHF. This rearrangement joins TRBV18 to TRBJ1-6; possible D gene TRBD1, 6 bases. This CDR3 contains 14 residues. Looked up from germline, CDR1 is KGHSH and CDR2 is LQKENI. The germline V and J ends were trimmed by 6 bases and 10 bases, with 16 bases remaining between them.